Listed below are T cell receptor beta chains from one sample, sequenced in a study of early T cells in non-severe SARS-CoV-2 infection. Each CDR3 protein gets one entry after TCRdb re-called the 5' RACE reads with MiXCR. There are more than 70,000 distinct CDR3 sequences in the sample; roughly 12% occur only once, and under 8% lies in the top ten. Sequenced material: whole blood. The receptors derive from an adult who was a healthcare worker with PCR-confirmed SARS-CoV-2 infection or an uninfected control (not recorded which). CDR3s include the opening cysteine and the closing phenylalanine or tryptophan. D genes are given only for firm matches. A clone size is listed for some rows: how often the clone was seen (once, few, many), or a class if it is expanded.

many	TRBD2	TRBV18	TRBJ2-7	CASSGTSGLYEQYF	TGTGCCAGCTCAGGGACTAGCGGGCTCTACGAGCAGTACTTC
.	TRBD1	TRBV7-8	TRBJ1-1	CASIPGQGDTEAFF	TGTGCCAGCATACCGGGACAGGGGGACACTGAAGCTTTCTTT
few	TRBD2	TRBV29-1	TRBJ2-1	CSVVAGAWNNEQFF	TGCAGCGTCGTGGCGGGAGCATGGAACAATGAGCAGTTCTTC
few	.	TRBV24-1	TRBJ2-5	CATSDFGETQYF	TGTGCCACCAGTGATTTTGGGGAGACCCAGTACTTC
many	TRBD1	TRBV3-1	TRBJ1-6	CASSQDPGTGVVLSPLHF	TGTGCCAGCAGCCAAGACCCCGGGACAGGGGTGGTTTTGTCACCCCTCCACTTT
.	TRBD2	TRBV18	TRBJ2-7	CASSRTSGPYEQYF	TGTGCCAGCTCACGGACTAGCGGTCCCTACGAGCAGTACTTC
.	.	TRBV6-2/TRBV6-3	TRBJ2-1	CASSYRYLEQFF	TGTGCCAGCAGCTACCGGTACCTTGAGCAGTTCTTC
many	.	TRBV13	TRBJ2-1	CASSLEAHYNEQFF	TGTGCCAGCAGCTTAGAGGCGCACTACAATGAGCAGTTCTTC
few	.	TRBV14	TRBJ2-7	CASSQDLTTYSYEQYF	TGTGCCAGCAGCCAAGATTTGACTACCTACTCCTACGAGCAGTACTTC
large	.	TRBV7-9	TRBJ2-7	CASSYRERYEQYF	TGTGCCAGCAGTTACAGGGAGCGCTACGAGCAGTACTTC
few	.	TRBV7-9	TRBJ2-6	CASSRGADGANVLTF	TGTGCCAGCAGTCGGGGGGCTGATGGGGCCAACGTCCTGACTTTC
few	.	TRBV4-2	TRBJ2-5	CASSQERGVETQYF	TGTGCCAGCAGCCAAGAACGAGGGGTGGAGACCCAGTACTTC
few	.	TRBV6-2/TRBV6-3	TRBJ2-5	CASSYSIVEWGETQYF	TGTGCCAGCAGTTACTCGATCGTCGAGTGGGGAGAGACCCAGTACTTC
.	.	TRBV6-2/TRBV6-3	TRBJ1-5	CASSYWGGHQPQHF	TGTGCCAGCAGTTACTGGGGGGGACATCAGCCCCAGCATTTT
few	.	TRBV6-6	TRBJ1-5	CASSLGQWSNQPQHF	TGTGCCAGCAGTTTAGGACAGTGGAGCAATCAGCCCCAGCATTTT
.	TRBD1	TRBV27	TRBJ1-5	CASSRTGGSNQPQHF	TGTGCCAGCAGCCGGACAGGGGGCAGCAATCAGCCCCAGCATTTT
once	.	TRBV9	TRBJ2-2	CASSPQTSGELFF	TGTGCCAGCAGCCCTCAGACCTCCGGGGAGCTGTTTTTT
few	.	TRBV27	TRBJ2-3	CASSLGDVKQYF	TGTGCCAGCAGTTTGGGGGACGTAAAGCAGTATTTT
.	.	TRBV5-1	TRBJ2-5	CASSWARDSAGETQYF	TGCGCCAGCAGCTGGGCGCGTGACTCAGCGGGAGAGACCCAGTACTTC
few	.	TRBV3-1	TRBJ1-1	CASSQGGWNTEAFF	TGTGCCAGCAGCCAAGGGGGGTGGAACACTGAAGCTTTCTTT
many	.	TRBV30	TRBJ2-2	CAWSRTGELFF	TGTGCCTGGAGTCGGACCGGGGAGCTGTTTTTT
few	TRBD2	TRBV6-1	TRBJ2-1	CASSPRLAGARNEQFF	TGTGCCAGCAGTCCCCGGCTAGCGGGAGCGCGGAATGAGCAGTTCTTC
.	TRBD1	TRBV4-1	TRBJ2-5	CASSSTLPGQGFRETQYF	TGCGCCAGCAGCTCTACACTGCCGGGACAGGGCTTTAGAGAGACCCAGTACTTC
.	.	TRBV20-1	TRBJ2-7	CSASPPGKLEQYF	TGCAGTGCTAGTCCCCCCGGGAAGCTCGAGCAGTACTTC
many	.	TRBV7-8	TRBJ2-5	CASSFRAQPVLETQYF	TGTGCCAGCAGCTTTCGTGCTCAACCCGTCCTAGAGACCCAGTACTTC
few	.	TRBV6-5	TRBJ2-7	CASRERSSYEQYF	TGTGCCAGCAGGGAGCGGAGCTCCTACGAGCAGTACTTC
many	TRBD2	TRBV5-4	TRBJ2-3	CASRFLAGATDTQYF	TGTGCCAGCAGATTTCTAGCGGGAGCCACAGATACGCAGTATTTT
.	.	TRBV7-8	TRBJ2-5	CASSEHTADQETQYF	TGTGCCAGCAGCGAGCATACGGCAGATCAAGAGACCCAGTACTTC
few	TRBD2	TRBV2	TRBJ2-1	CASDTGVLAGEDEQFF	TGTGCCAGCGACACAGGGGTACTAGCGGGAGAGGATGAGCAGTTCTTC
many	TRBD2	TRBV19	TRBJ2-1	CASSIRLAGLGNEQFF	TGTGCCAGTAGTATACGACTAGCGGGCCTGGGGAATGAGCAGTTCTTC
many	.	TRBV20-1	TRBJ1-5	CSARTGNQPQHF	TGCAGTGCTAGGACCGGCAATCAGCCCCAGCATTTT
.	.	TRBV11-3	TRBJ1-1	CASSLDSDNTEAFF	TGTGCCAGCAGCTTAGATTCAGACAACACTGAAGCTTTCTTT
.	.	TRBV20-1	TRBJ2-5	CSARDFAGAYQETQYF	TGCAGTGCTAGAGATTTTGCAGGGGCGTACCAAGAGACCCAGTACTTC
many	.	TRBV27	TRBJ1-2	CASSPRGSYGYTF	TGTGCCAGCAGTCCACGTGGCAGCTATGGCTACACCTTC
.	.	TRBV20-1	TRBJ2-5	CSARDLTQETQYF	TGCAGTGCTAGGGATCTAACACAAGAGACCCAGTACTTC
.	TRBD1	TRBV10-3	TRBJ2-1	CAISDPGQGFYNEQFF	TGTGCCATCAGTGATCCGGGACAGGGGTTCTACAATGAGCAGTTCTTC
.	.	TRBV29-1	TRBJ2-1	CSGGWDEQFF	TGCAGCGGAGGTTGGGATGAGCAGTTCTTC
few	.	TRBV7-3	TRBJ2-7	CASSLLRTIIHEQYF	TGTGCCAGCAGCTTACTGCGAACGATAATACACGAGCAGTACTTC
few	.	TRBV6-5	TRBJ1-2	CASSSKRTYHGYTF	TGTGCCAGCAGTTCGAAGAGGACATACCATGGCTACACCTTC
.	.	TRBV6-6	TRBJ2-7	CASSSSLSETGAYEQYF	TGTGCCAGCAGTTCCTCTCTGTCCGAGACGGGAGCCTACGAGCAGTACTTC
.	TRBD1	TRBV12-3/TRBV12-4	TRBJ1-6	CASSPTGATSPLHF	TGTGCCAGCAGTCCCACAGGGGCGACTTCACCCCTCCACTTT
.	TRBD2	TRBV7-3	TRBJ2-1	CASSSGLAGGSYNEQFF	TGTGCCAGCAGCTCCGGATTAGCGGGAGGCTCCTACAATGAGCAGTTCTTC
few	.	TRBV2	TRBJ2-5	CASSTAGSSGAQYF	TGTGCCAGCAGCACCGCGGGGTCTTCGGGGGCCCAGTACTTC
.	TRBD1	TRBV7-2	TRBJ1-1	CASSNRGTEAFF	TGTGCCAGCAGTAACAGGGGCACTGAAGCTTTCTTT
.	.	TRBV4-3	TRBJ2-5	CASSQDRRETQYF	TGCGCCAGCAGCCAAGATCGCCGAGAGACCCAGTACTTC
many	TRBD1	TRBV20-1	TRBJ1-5	CSARDARDSYQPQHF	TGCAGTGCTAGAGATGCTCGGGACAGCTATCAGCCCCAGCATTTT
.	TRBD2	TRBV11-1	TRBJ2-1	CASSPRTRDEQFF	TGTGCCAGCAGCCCCCGGACTAGGGATGAGCAGTTCTTC
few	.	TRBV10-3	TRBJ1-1	CAISANRGRGTEAFF	TGTGCCATCAGTGCTAATCGCGGAAGGGGGACTGAAGCTTTCTTT
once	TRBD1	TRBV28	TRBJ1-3	CASSLGTVSGNTIYF	TGTGCCAGCAGTTTAGGGACAGTCTCTGGAAACACCATATATTTT
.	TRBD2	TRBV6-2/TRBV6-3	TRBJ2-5	CASSFTLAGGPETQYF	TGTGCCAGCAGCTTCACCCTAGCGGGAGGGCCAGAGACCCAGTACTTC
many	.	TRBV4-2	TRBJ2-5	CASSQGFQETQYF	TGTGCCAGCAGCCAAGGCTTCCAAGAGACCCAGTACTTC